The clone carrying this T cell receptor beta chain was observed a handful of times. As yet, its antigen is unknown. The entry originates in a study of T-cell reconstitution after alpha-beta-depleted transplantation in children. General observations from the study: Expanded clones from the graft, numbering several hundred, reportedly supplied alpha-beta T cells about two months after transplant. At one year after transplant, newly produced T cells mostly accounted for T-cell counts and diversity.

The CDR3 contains 16 residues. Trimming pared 7 bases from V and 2 bases from J, leaving 20 bases between. As it was prepared, the TCRbeta library received unique molecular identifiers. TCRdb analysed the PCR reads with MiXCR anew, one entry per CDR3 protein. Of 550,000 to 800,000 distinct CDR3 sequences in the sample, about an eighth were seen once. The V gene is TRBV12-3 or TRBV12-4, the J gene TRBJ1-1; D perhaps matches TRBD1 (5 bases). Sequenced here: PBMCs, sampled before TCRalphabeta/CD19-depleted stem cell transplant. The TCR originated in a girl between 2 and 10 years old with congenital amegakaryocytic thrombocytopenia, due to receive a stem cell transplant. CDR3 in amino acids: CASTDDRLGRNTEAFF. In DNA form, the CDR3 reads TGTGCCAGCACCGATGACAGACTTGGCCGCAACACTGAAGCTTTCTTT.